Following are 16 T cell receptor beta chains from one sample sequenced in a study of blood T cell repertoires in COVID-19 (dated by TCRdb to about 2020). The method behind the library was the immunoSEQ multiplex PCR assay. TCRdb re-hosts the immuneACCESS table, in-frame sequences only. Its copies lack some clones; in the studies checked, an unresolved V gene accounts for under half of them, and the cause for the rest is not known. The sample table contains some 500,000 clones; only one count was recorded for roughly 88% of them. The ten biggest clones cover about 1.7% of the sample. The sequenced sample was PBMCs or T cells enriched from blood (not recorded which). These TCRs come from a woman in her thirties or forties who had recovered from COVID-19.

The rearrangement links TRBV5-4 to TRBJ2-2; 13 bases fit TRBD2. The V and J ends lost 4 bases and 3 bases, in that order; junction bases with no gene match: 6. Germline-derived CDR1 and CDR2 are SGHNT and YYREEE (reference sequence). The CDR3 extends over 17 amino acids. CDR3 DNA sequence: TGTGCCAGCAGCCGGACTAGCGGGAGTAGGTACACCGGGGAGCTGTTTTTT. Residues: CASSRTSGSRYTGELFF. Filled out from reference TRBV5-4 and TRBJ2-2, the complete variable domain reads ETGVTQSPTHLIKTRGQQVTLRCSSQSGHNTVSWYQQALGQGPQFIFQYYREEENGRGNFPPRFSGLQFPNYSSELNVNALELDDSALYLCASSRTSGSRYTGELFFGEGSRLTVL.

The genes are TRBV4-1 and TRBJ2-1; tentatively, D is TRBD2 (5 bases). Germline V gives CDR1 MGHRA, CDR2 YSYEKL. The CDR3 runs to 12 residues. V lost 0 bases and J 11 bases, leaving 8 bases between the germline ends. The CDR3 nucleotides read TGCGCCAGCAGCCAAGAAGCTAGCCAGCAGTTCTTC. Residues: CASSQEASQQFF.

The rearrangement joins TRBV27 to TRBJ2-3; no clear D gene. Trimming took off 4 bases at V and 4 bases at J, with 9 bases between the two ends. The CDR3 contains 13 residues. Germline assignment: CDR1 MNHEY and CDR2 SMNVEV (reference sequence). CDR3 nucleotide sequence: TGTGCCAGCAGTTCCTGGCAGTCAGATACGCAGTATTTT. Translating gives CASSSWQSDTQYF.

V and J are TRBV10-3 and TRBJ1-6; no firm D call. The length of the CDR3 is 16 residues. V lost 3 bases to trimming and J lost 8 bases, with 17 bases between them. CDR1 is ENHRY and CDR2 is SYGVKD in the germline V gene. The DNA of the CDR3 is TGTGCCATCAGTGATCGAGAGGAACCCTTTGATTCACCCCTCCACTTT. Its protein product is CAISDREEPFDSPLHF.

This chain joins TRBV3-1 (or the pseudogene TRBV3-2) and TRBJ2-1, with D unresolved. V gave up 1 base and J gave up 0 bases, with 10 bases separating them. Germline CDR1 is LGHDT and CDR2 is YNNKEL (reference sequence). CDR3 length: 16 residues. CDR3 sequence reads: CASSQGASSSYNEQFF. CDR3 bases: TGTGCCAGCAGCCAAGGCGCCTCGAGCTCCTACAATGAGCAGTTCTTC.

The chain links TRBV5-1 to TRBJ1-1, with 8 bases lining up with TRBD1. V was pared by 3 bases and J by 5 bases, with 3 bases of the junction left unmatched. CDR1 is SGHRS, CDR2 YFSETQ, per germline. The CDR3 loop spans 13 amino acids. This chain's CDR3 is CASSWTGKTEAFF. CDR3 sequence (DNA): TGCGCCAGCAGCTGGACAGGGAAGACTGAAGCTTTCTTT.

The chain employs TRBV11-2 and TRBJ2-5; tentatively, D is TRBD1 (6 bases). This CDR3 spans 14 amino acids. Between the trimmed V and J ends, which lost 4 bases and 3 bases, there was a span of 12 bases. Germline values: CDR1 SGHAT, CDR2 FQNNGV. The CDR3 loop is CASSSRRGEETQYF. In DNA, the CDR3 is TGTGCCAGCAGCTCACGCAGGGGAGAAGAGACCCAGTACTTC.

The chain couples TRBV12-3 or TRBV12-4 to TRBJ1-2; D ambiguous. V was cut by 3 bases and J by 5 bases, with 10 bases left in between. The CDR3 runs 13 residues. The CDR3 is CASSLLQKYGYTF. CDR3 bases: TGTGCCAGCAGTTTGTTACAGAAATATGGCTACACCTTC.

The genes are TRBV14 and TRBJ1-1; TRBD1 matches 7 bases. The trim removed 4 bases at V and 4 bases at J, leaving 9 bases unmatched. There are 15 residues in the CDR3. Germline V lookup: CDR1 SGHDN, CDR2 FVKESK. The CDR3 spells CASSRQGGTRTEAFF. The DNA for the CDR3 is TGTGCCAGCAGCCGACAGGGCGGAACGCGCACTGAAGCTTTCTTT.

The rearrangement joins TRBV5-5 to TRBJ2-5; 9 bases match TRBD2. Trimming at V came to 4 bases and at J to 3 bases, leaving 13 bases not matched to a gene. Germline V lookup: CDR1 SGHKS, CDR2 YYEKEE (reference sequence). CDR3 size: 17 residues. This CDR3 reads CASSHMKVTSGKETQYF. The CDR3 coding sequence is TGTGCCAGCAGCCACATGAAGGTGACTAGCGGAAAAGAGACCCAGTACTTC.

The chain links TRBV21-1 to TRBJ1-2. TRBV21-1 is flagged as a pseudogene. The CDR3 runs to 14 residues. Written as DNA, the CDR3 is TGTGCCAGCAGCTTATCCGAGGTGATCGGGGGCTACACCTTC. This gives the protein CASSLSEVIGGYTF.

The chain recombines TRBV27 with TRBJ1-6; D remains ambiguous. Trimming pared 7 bases from V and 14 bases from J, leaving 18 bases between. CDR1 and CDR2 (germline): MNHEY, SMNVEV (reference sequence). The CDR3 runs 13 residues. The CDR3 coding sequence is TGTGCCAGCACCAACATCCCCGTTACATCCCTCCACTTT. Its translation is CASTNIPVTSLHF.

The CDR3 nucleotides are TGTGCCATCACCGGGACAGAATTGAACACTGAAGCTTTCTTT. This encodes CAITGTELNTEAFF. The chain couples TRBV10-3 to TRBJ1-1; 7 bases fit TRBD1. From germline, CDR1 is ENHRY and CDR2 SYGVKD. V lost 7 bases, J lost 0 bases, and 5 bases stayed unmatched. The CDR3 is 14 amino acids.

The chain couples TRBV5-4 to TRBJ1-6; D possibly corresponds to TRBD1 (6 bases). The CDR3 runs to 19 residues. Germline V gene sequence: CDR1 SGHNT, CDR2 YYREEE (reference sequence). V gave up 2 bases and J gave up 0 bases, with 18 bases separating them. CDR3: CASSFNPGARSSYNSPLHF. CDR3 in DNA: TGTGCCAGCAGCTTTAATCCAGGGGCGCGAAGCTCCTATAATTCACCCCTCCACTTT. The variable domain in full, completed from reference TRBV5-4 and TRBJ1-6, reads ETGVTQSPTHLIKTRGQQVTLRCSSQSGHNTVSWYQQALGQGPQFIFQYYREEENGRGNFPPRFSGLQFPNYSSELNVNALELDDSALYLCASSFNPGARSSYNSPLHFGNGTRLTVT.

The chain carries TRBV18 and TRBJ1-1, with D possibly TRBD1 on 5 matching bases. The CDR3 totals 16 residues. Germline V CDR1 and CDR2: KGHSH, LQKENI. The V end was cut by 3 bases, the J end by 1 base, with 15 bases between. CDR3 sequence: CASSPLGGRGNTEAFF. In nucleotides, the CDR3 is TGTGCCAGCTCACCGTTGGGGGGTAGGGGGAACACTGAAGCTTTCTTT.

The rearrangement links TRBV18 to TRBJ2-5, with 11 bases aligning to TRBD2. J lost 5 bases, V lost 2 bases, and 4 bases had no gene match. From germline, CDR1 is KGHSH and CDR2 LQKENI. This CDR3 has 15 amino acids. CDR3 coding DNA: TGTGCCAGCTCACCAGCTAGCGGGGGGTCGGAGACCCAGTACTTC. It encodes CASSPASGGSETQYF.